This TCR beta chain was profiled in a study of breast tumors, draining lymph nodes, adjacent tissues. This clonotype appeared once. Just one base apart from a much larger clone, this may be a read error. TCRdb itself ran the multiplex PCR reads through MiXCR, one entry per CDR3 protein. The data contain 100,000 or so distinct CDR3 sequences, approximately 22% of them seen just once; the ten biggest clones take up less than 1.5%. Breast cancer patients provided tissue from their axillary draining lymph nodes. Germline CDR1 and CDR2: LGHNT and FRNRAP. The length of the CDR3 is 12 residues. This clonotype was sampled from a female donor with breast cancer. Some clones in this sample may be carry-over from other donors' samples. This chain connects TRBV12-5 to TRBJ2-3; D unresolved. Sequenced input: axillary lymph node tissue. The CDR3 spells CASGPSTDTRYF. The CDR3 coding sequence is TGTGCTAGTGGCCCAAGCACAGATACGCGGTATTTT.